This TCR beta chain was sequenced for a study of T cells in Graves' hyperthyroidism and ophthalmopathy. Background on the study: Peripheral blood was acquired at first diagnosis, ahead of any therapy whatsoever.

RNA transcripts gave rise to amplified TCR beta CDR3 regions. HTBI primers drove first-round RT-PCR of the TCR CDR3. In TCRdb, the multiplex PCR reads were re-called with MiXCR into one record per CDR3 protein. The sample has under 450,000 distinct CDR3 sequences; about 15% are singletons. This clonotype was counted only a few times. Antigen unknown. Germline loops: CDR1 MNHEY, CDR2 SVGAGI. Trimming removed 0 bases from V and 5 bases from J; junction bases left unmatched: 10. The CDR3 loop spans 17 amino acids. Regarding the study as a whole: A median about 6 months before onset, the model predicted ophthalmopathy.

Graves' hyperthyroidism is called stable when ophthalmopathy does not progress within 18 months. Thyroid ultrasound and orbital computed tomography, with clinical symptoms and serum thyroxine and TRAb, informed diagnoses. The TCR originated in a woman in her late teens or twenties with Graves' hyperthyroidism. Sequences were obtained from blood. The chain recombines TRBV6-5 with TRBJ1-3, with 7 bases lining up with TRBD1. In DNA form, the CDR3 reads TGTGCCAGCAGTTACTCAAAACAGGGGCTATTAAGAAACACCATATATTTT. The encoded protein is CASSYSKQGLLRNTIYF.